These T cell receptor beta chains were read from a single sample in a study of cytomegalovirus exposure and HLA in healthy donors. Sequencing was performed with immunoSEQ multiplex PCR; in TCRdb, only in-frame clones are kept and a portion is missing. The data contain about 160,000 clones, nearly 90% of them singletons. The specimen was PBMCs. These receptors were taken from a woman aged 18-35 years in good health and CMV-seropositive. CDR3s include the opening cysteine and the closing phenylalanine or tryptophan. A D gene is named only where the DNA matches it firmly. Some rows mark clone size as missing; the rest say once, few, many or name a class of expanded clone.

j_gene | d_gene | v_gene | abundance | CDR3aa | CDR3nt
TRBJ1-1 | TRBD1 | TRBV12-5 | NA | CASGFPRQGRGTEAFF | TGTGCTAGTGGTTTTCCCCGACAGGGGCGAGGCACTGAAGCTTTCTTT
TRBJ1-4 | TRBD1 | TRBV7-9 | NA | CASSASGGYEKLFF | TGTGCCAGCAGCGCGTCAGGGGGCTATGAAAAACTGTTTTTT
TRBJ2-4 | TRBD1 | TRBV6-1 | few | CASTLDRDGNIQYF | TGTGCCAGCACCTTAGACAGGGACGGGAACATTCAGTACTTC
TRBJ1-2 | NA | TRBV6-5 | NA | CASSYSFVNYGYTF | TGTGCCAGCAGTTACTCTTTCGTAAACTATGGCTACACCTTC
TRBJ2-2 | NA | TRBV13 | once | CASSLMATGELFF | TGTGCCAGCAGCTTGATGGCCACCGGGGAGCTGTTTTTT
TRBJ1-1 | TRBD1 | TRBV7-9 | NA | CASSLMTGINTEAFF | TGTGCCAGCAGCTTGATGACAGGGATAAACACTGAAGCTTTCTTT
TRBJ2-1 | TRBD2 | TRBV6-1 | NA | CASSDKLAASYNEQFF | TGTGCCAGCAGTGATAAACTAGCGGCTTCCTACAATGAGCAGTTCTTC
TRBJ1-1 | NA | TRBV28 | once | CASSLLNTEAFF | TGTGCCAGCAGCCTTCTGAACACTGAAGCTTTCTTT
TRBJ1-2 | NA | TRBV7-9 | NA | CASSLAGAYGYTF | TGTGCCAGCAGCTTAGCAGGGGCCTATGGCTACACCTTC
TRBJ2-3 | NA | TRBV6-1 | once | CASTSRADTQYF | TGTGCCAGCACCTCCCGGGCAGATACGCAGTATTTT
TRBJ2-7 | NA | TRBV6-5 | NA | CASSLRVSYEQYF | TGTGCCAGCAGTTTGAGAGTCTCCTACGAGCAGTACTTC
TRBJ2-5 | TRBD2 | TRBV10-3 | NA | CATRTSGRADETQYF | TGTGCCACAAGGACTAGCGGGAGGGCCGATGAGACCCAGTACTTC
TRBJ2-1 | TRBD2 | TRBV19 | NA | CASSIASSGHNEQFF | TGTGCCAGTAGTATTGCGTCTAGCGGGCACAATGAGCAGTTCTTC
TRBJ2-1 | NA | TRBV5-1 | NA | CASSGSGDNEQFF | TGCGCCAGCAGCGGGAGTGGCGACAATGAGCAGTTCTTC